The 17 T cell receptor beta chains reported below all come from one sample, sequenced in a study of cytomegalovirus exposure and HLA in healthy donors. The PCR ran on 60 Vbeta and 13 Jbeta primers. TCRdb keeps only in-frame clones here, not all; method: immunoSEQ multiplex PCR. Of about 110,000 clones listed, roughly 80% were seen once; the top ten hold roughly 6.2%. Sequenced input: PBMCs. These receptors originate from a man aged 30-40 years in good health and CMV-seropositive.

This clone has just a few counts. The chain carries TRBV28 and TRBJ2-7; D is possibly TRBD2 (5 bases). V lost 7 bases and J lost 2, with 21 bases in between. Germline lookup yields CDR1 MDHEN and CDR2 SYDVKM. The CDR3 covers 16 residues. The CDR3 region has the DNA TGTGCCAGCAACGAACGCTCGGGGTCCACTCCCTACGAGCAGTACTTC. Translating it yields CASNERSGSTPYEQYF.

This clone was seen only a few times. The chain is built from TRBV19 and TRBJ2-2; D not resolved. The V end was cut by 2 bases, the J end by 4 bases, with 8 bases between. The length of the CDR3 is 14 residues. The germline gives CDR1 LNHDA, CDR2 SQIVND (reference sequence). The CDR3 bases are TGTGCCAGTAGTATACTTCTTAGCACCGGGGAGCTGTTTTTT. It specifies CASSILLSTGELFF.

The chain couples TRBV15 to TRBJ2-2; the match to TRBD2 covers 8 bases. The CDR3 totals 17 residues. Germline V lookup: CDR1 LNHNV, CDR2 YYDKDF (reference sequence). V lost 5 bases to trimming and J lost 1 base; unmatched junction nucleotides: 9. The CDR3 region is CATSPLGGDLNTGELFF. The DNA of the CDR3 is TGTGCCACCAGCCCCCTCGGGGGGGATCTGAACACCGGGGAGCTGTTTTTT.

The chain couples TRBV19 to TRBJ1-4, with D tentatively TRBD1 (5 bases). The CDR3 runs 15 residues. V lost 8 bases and J lost 4, with 17 bases in between. Germline loops: CDR1 LNHDA, CDR2 SQIVND (reference sequence). The CDR3 DNA reads as TGTGCCAGTGGGGAGGGGACCGGGAATAATGAAAAACTGTTTTTT. Translating gives CASGEGTGNNEKLFF.

This clone was seen a single time. The V gene is TRBV28, the J gene TRBJ1-1; possibly TRBD1 for D (6 bases). The ends were cut back, 3 bases at V and 7 bases at J, with 12 bases in the middle. Germline CDR1 is MDHEN and CDR2 is SYDVKM. The CDR3 runs 13 residues. The CDR3 DNA sequence: TGTGCCAGCAGTTTTTATCAGGGGCGTGAAGCTTTCTTT. Its protein product is CASSFYQGREAFF.

The chain joins TRBV5-1 to TRBJ2-5; D is perhaps TRBD1 (6 bases). There are 14 residues in the CDR3. Germline values: CDR1 SGHRS, CDR2 YFSETQ. The ends were cut back, 4 bases at V and 9 bases at J, with 19 bases in the middle. The CDR3 spells CASSLDRPVGAQYF. As DNA, the CDR3 is TGCGCCAGCAGCCTCGACAGGCCGGTTGGTGCCCAGTACTTC.

The rearrangement links TRBV2 to TRBJ2-3, with 12 bases that match TRBD1. From germline, CDR1 is SNHLY and CDR2 FYNNEI. V was pared by 6 bases and J by 3 bases, with 7 bases of the junction left unmatched. This CDR3 is built from 16 residues. CDR3 DNA sequence: TGTGCCAGCAGGGCCGGGACAGGGGGCATGACAGATACGCAGTATTTT. Encoded protein: CASRAGTGGMTDTQYF.

There are a few counts of this clone. The gene calls are TRBV11-3 and TRBJ2-7, with 7 nucleotides matching TRBD1. The CDR3 length is 15 residues. Per the germline V gene, CDR1 is SGHNT and CDR2 is YENEEA. The V and J ends lost 3 bases and 1 base, in that order; junction bases with no gene match: 6. DNA of the CDR3: TGTGCCAGCAGCTTCGACAGGGAAACTTCCTACGAGCAGTACTTC. Translating gives CASSFDRETSYEQYF.

The chain couples TRBV19 to TRBJ1-2; 8 bases agree with TRBD1. CDR3 length: 18 residues. The germline V gene encodes CDR1 LNHDA and CDR2 SQIVND (reference sequence). The ends lost 1 base at V and 7 bases at J; junction bases unmatched: 17. CDR3 coding DNA: TGTGCCAGTAGTATAGTCCCCACCCGAGGACAGGGTTTACGTGGCTACACCTTC. Amino acid sequence: CASSIVPTRGQGLRGYTF.

The CDR3 sequence is CASSPITSWVSTDTQYF. CDR3 in DNA: TGTGCCAGCTCACCAATTACTAGTTGGGTTAGCACAGATACGCAGTATTTT. This chain links TRBV18 with TRBJ2-3; D might be TRBD2 (5 bases). The V gene lost 2 bases and the J gene lost 0 bases, with 15 bases spanning the gap. Germline loops: CDR1 KGHSH, CDR2 LQKENI. The CDR3 length is 17 residues.

To note about this clone: The junction shows a germline mismatch at one end, possibly a read error. The same CDR3 arises from other DNA sequences in this sample as well. V usage is TRBV7-3 and J usage is TRBJ2-2; possible D gene TRBD1, 6 bases. Germline lookup yields CDR1 SGHTA and CDR2 FQGTGA. This CDR3 is built from 14 residues. In DNA form, the CDR3 reads TGTGCCAGCAGCTTGGGGGCCGGCACCGGGGAACTGTTTTTT. It is translated as CASSLGAGTGELFF.

The chain couples TRBV30 to TRBJ1-3; D is unclear. This CDR3 spans 13 amino acids. Germline V gives CDR1 GTSNPN, CDR2 SVGIG (reference sequence). The V gene lost 3 bases and the J gene lost 0 bases, with 6 bases spanning the gap. As DNA, the CDR3 is TGTGCCTGGAGCACAGACTCTGGAAACACCATATATTTT. This sequence encodes CAWSTDSGNTIYF. Variable domain in full (rest from reference TRBV30 and TRBJ1-3): SQTIHQWPATLVQPVGSPLSLECTVEGTSNPNLYWYRQAAGRGLQLLFYSVGIGQISSEVPQNLSASRPQDRQFILSSKKLLLSDSGFYLCAWSTDSGNTIYFGEGSWLTVV.

In nucleotides, the CDR3 is TGTGCCAGCAGTGAAGGACTAGCGGGGTCAGATACGCAGTATTTT. Its translation: CASSEGLAGSDTQYF. The chain carries TRBV2 and TRBJ2-3; TRBD2 agrees at 11 bases. J gave up 4 bases and V 1 base, and 1 base lay outside the gene matches. CDR3 length equals 15 residues. Germline values: CDR1 SNHLY, CDR2 FYNNEI.

This chain connects TRBV7-9 to TRBJ1-1; a possible D gene is TRBD1 (5 bases). With 1 base removed from V and 5 bases from J, the gap between germline ends came to 17 bases. The CDR3 loop spans 16 amino acids. Germline V gene data show CDR1 as SEHNR and CDR2 as FQNEAQ (reference sequence). DNA for the CDR3: TGTGCCAGCAGCTTAGATAGTCTACAGGTGAGGACTGAAGCTTTCTTT. Encoded protein: CASSLDSLQVRTEAFF.

This clone came up a few times. V is TRBV7-9 and J is TRBJ2-7, with D possibly matching TRBD2 (5 bases). Trimming pared 6 bases from V and 3 bases from J, leaving 12 bases between. Germline CDR1 reads SEHNR; CDR2 reads FQNEAQ (reference sequence). The CDR3 length is 13 residues. The CDR3 bases are TGTGCCAGCAGTTATAGCGAGAACTACGAGCAGTACTTC. Translating it yields CASSYSENYEQYF.

The gene calls are TRBV28 and TRBJ1-6, with 7 bases that match TRBD1. Germline values: CDR1 MDHEN, CDR2 SYDVKM. V lost 11 bases and J lost 6; bases outside the gene matches: 7. CDR3 length: 13 amino acids. The CDR3 protein is CAARGRINSPLHF. The DNA for the CDR3 is TGTGCCGCTAGGGGGCGGATTAATTCACCCCTCCACTTT.

The rearrangement links TRBV7-2 to TRBJ2-3, with 11 bases fitting TRBD2. Germline-derived CDR1 and CDR2 are SGHTA and FQGNSA. CDR3 length: 19 amino acids. J was trimmed by 1 base and V by 3 bases; bases with no gene match: 12. The CDR3 nucleotides read TGTGCCAGCAGCTTCCAATCTAGCGGGGGGCTTCCACGCACAGATACGCAGTATTTT. Protein sequence: CASSFQSSGGLPRTDTQYF. Full variable domain (rest looked up from reference TRBV7-2 and TRBJ2-3): GAGVSQSPSNKVTEKGKDVELRCDPISGHTALYWYRQSLGQGLEFLIYFQGNSAPDKSGLPSDRFSAERTGGSVSTLTIQRTQQEDSAVYLCASSFQSSGGLPRTDTQYFGPGTRLTVL.